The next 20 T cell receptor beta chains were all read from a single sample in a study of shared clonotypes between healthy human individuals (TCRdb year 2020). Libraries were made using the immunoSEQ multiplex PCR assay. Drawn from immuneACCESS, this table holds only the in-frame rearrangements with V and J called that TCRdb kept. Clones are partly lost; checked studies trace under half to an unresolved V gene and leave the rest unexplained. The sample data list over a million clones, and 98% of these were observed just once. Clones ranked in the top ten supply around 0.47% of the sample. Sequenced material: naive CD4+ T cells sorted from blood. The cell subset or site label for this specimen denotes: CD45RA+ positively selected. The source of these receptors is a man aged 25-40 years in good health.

The CDR3 spells CASSYGGGQPQHF. Here the CDR3 DNA reads TGTGCCAGCAGTTATGGGGGTGGACAGCCCCAGCATTTT. The chain couples TRBV2 to TRBJ1-5; D is perhaps TRBD1 (5 bases). V lost 5 bases and J lost 7, with 12 bases in between. Germline V lookup: CDR1 SNHLY, CDR2 FYNNEI. The CDR3 is 13 amino acids. Full variable domain (outside the CDR3, taken from reference TRBV2 and TRBJ1-5): EPEVTQTPSHQVTQMGQEVILRCVPISNHLYFYWYRQILGQKVEFLVSFYNNEISEKSEIFDDQFSVERPDGSNFTLKIRSTKLEDSAMYFCASSYGGGQPQHFGDGTRLSIL.

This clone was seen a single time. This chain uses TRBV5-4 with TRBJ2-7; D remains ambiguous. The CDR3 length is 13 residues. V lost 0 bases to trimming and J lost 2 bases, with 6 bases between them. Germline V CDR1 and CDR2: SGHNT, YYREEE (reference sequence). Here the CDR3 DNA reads TGTGCCAGCAGCTTGGATTGGACCTACGAGCAGTACTTC. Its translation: CASSLDWTYEQYF.

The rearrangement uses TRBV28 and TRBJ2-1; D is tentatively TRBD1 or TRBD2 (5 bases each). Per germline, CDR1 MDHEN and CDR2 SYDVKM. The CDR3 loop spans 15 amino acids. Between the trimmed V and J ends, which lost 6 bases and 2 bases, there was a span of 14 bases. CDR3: CASRTTGQPYNEQFF. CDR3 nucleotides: TGTGCCAGCAGGACCACGGGGCAGCCCTACAATGAGCAGTTCTTC.

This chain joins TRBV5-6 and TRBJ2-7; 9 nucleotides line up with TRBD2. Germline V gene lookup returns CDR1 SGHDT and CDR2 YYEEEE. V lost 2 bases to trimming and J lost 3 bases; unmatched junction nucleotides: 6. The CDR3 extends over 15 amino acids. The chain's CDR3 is CASSFAQAGGYEQYF. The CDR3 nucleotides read TGTGCCAGCAGCTTCGCCCAAGCGGGAGGCTACGAGCAGTACTTC.

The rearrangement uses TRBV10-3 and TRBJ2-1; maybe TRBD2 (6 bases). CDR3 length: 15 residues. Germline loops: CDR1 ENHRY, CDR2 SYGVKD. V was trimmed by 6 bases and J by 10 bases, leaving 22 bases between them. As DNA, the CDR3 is TGTGCCATCAGAGACCGGGACTCGTCATTAGGAGAGCAGTTCTTC. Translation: CAIRDRDSSLGEQFF.

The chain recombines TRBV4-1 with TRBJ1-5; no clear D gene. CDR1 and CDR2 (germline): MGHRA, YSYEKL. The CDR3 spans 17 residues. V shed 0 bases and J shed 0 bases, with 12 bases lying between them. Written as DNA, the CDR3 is TGCGCCAGCAGCCAAGAAGGGCCGCCGTATAGCAATCAGCCCCAGCATTTT. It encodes CASSQEGPPYSNQPQHF.

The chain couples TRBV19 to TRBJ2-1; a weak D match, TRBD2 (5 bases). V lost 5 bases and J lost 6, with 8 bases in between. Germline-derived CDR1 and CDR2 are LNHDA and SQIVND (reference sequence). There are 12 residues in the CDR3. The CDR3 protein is CASSRSGNEQFF. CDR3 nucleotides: TGTGCCAGTAGTCGAAGCGGCAATGAGCAGTTCTTC.

The CDR3 protein is CASSPGARSYEQYF. CDR3 DNA: TGTGCCAGCTCACCAGGGGCTAGATCCTACGAGCAGTACTTC. The chain employs TRBV18 and TRBJ2-5, with D perhaps TRBD1 (5 bases). Matching the DNA end better, TRBJ2-7 makes the J call doubtful. The germline gives CDR1 KGHSH, CDR2 LQKENI. This CDR3 region has 14 residues.

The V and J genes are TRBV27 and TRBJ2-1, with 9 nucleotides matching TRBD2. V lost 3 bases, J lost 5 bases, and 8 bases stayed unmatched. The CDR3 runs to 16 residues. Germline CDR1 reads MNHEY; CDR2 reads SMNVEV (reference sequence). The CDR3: CASSLAGLADNNEQFF. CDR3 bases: TGTGCCAGCAGTTTGGCGGGACTAGCTGACAACAATGAGCAGTTCTTC.

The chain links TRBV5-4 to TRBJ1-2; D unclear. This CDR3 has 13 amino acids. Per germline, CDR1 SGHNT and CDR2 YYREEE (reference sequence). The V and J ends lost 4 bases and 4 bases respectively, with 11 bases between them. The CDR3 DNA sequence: TGTGCCAGCAGCACGGGATCCTTCTATGGCTACACCTTC. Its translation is CASSTGSFYGYTF.

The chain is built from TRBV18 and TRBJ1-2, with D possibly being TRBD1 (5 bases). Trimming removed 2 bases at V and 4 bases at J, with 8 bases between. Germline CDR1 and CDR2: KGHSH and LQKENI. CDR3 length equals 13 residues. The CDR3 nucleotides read TGTGCCAGCTCACCAGATGACAGCTATGGCTACACCTTC. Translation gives CASSPDDSYGYTF. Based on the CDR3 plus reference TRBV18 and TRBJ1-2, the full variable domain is NAGVMQNPRHLVRRRGQEARLRCSPMKGHSHVYWYRQLPEEGLKFMVYLQKENIIDESGMPKERFSAEFPKEGPSILRIQQVVRGDSAAYFCASSPDDSYGYTFGSGTRLTVV.

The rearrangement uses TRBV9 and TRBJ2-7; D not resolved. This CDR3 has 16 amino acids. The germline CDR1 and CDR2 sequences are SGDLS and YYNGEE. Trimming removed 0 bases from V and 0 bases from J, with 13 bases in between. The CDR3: CASSVGPDPSSYEQYF. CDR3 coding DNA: TGTGCCAGCAGCGTAGGTCCAGACCCTAGCTCCTACGAGCAGTACTTC.

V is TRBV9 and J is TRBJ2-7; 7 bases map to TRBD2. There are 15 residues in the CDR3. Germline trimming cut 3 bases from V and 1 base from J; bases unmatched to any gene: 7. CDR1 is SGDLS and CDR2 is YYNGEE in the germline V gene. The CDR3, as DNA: TGTGCCAGCAGCGCCTTAGCGGGTTCTTCCTACGAGCAGTACTTC. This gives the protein CASSALAGSSYEQYF.

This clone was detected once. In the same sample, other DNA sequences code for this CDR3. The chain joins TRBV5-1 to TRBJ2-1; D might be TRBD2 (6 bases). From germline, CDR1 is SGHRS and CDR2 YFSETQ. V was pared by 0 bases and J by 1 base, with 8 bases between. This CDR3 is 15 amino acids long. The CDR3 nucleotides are TGCGCCAGCAGCTTGGTAAGCGGGTCCTACAATGAGCAGTTCTTC. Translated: CASSLVSGSYNEQFF. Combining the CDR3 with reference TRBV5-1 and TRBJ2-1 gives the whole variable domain KAGVTQTPRYLIKTRGQQVTLSCSPISGHRSVSWYQQTPGQGLQFLFEYFSETQRNKGNFPGRFSGRQFSNSRSEMNVSTLELGDSALYLCASSLVSGSYNEQFFGPGTRLTVL.

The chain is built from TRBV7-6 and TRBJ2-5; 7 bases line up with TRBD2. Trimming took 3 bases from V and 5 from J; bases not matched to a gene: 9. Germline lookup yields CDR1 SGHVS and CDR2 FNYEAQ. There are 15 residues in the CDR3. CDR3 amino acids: CASSFIAGEGETQYF. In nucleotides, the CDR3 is TGTGCCAGCAGCTTCATTGCGGGAGAAGGGGAGACCCAGTACTTC.

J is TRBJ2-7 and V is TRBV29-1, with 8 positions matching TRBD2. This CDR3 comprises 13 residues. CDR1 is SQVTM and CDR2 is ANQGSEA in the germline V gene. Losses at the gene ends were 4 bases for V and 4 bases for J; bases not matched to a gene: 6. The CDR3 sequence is CSVVSGSQYEQYF. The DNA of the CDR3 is TGCAGCGTTGTGAGCGGGAGTCAGTACGAGCAGTACTTC.

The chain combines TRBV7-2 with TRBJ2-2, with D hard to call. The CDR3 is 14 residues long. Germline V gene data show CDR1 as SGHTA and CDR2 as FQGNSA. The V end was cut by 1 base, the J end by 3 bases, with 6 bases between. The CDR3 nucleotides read TGTGCCAGCAGCTTAGGTCCGGACACCGGGGAGCTGTTTTTT. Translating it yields CASSLGPDTGELFF. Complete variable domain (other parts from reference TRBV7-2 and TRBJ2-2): GAGVSQSPSNKVTEKGKDVELRCDPISGHTALYWYRQSLGQGLEFLIYFQGNSAPDKSGLPSDRFSAERTGGSVSTLTIQRTQQEDSAVYLCASSLGPDTGELFFGEGSRLTVL.

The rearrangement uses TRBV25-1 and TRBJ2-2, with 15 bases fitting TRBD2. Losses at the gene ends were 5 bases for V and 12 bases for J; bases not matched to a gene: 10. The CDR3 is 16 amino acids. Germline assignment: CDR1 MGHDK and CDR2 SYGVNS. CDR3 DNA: TGTGCCAGCAGTCTCTTTCCGGGACTAGCGGGAGGTCAGCTGTTTTTT. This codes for CASSLFPGLAGGQLFF.

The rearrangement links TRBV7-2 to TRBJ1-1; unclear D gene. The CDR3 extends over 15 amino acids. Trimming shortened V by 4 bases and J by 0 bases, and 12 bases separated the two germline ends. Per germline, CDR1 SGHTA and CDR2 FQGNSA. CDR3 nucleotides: TGTGCCAGCAGCTCCCTGGGCTCAATGAACACTGAAGCTTTCTTT. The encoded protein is CASSSLGSMNTEAFF.

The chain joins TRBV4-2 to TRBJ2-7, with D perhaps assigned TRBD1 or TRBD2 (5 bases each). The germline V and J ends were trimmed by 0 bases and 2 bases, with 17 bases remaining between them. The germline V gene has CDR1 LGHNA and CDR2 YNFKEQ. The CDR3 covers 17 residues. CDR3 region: CASSQEQRPGPAYEQYF. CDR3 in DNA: TGTGCCAGCAGCCAAGAACAGCGGCCGGGACCCGCCTACGAGCAGTACTTC.